Following are 19 T cell receptor beta chains from one sample sequenced in a study of T-cell reconstitution after alpha-beta-depleted transplantation in children. Preparation of the TCRbeta library used unique molecular identifiers. MiXCR, applied by TCRdb to the PCR reads, yields one record per CDR3 protein. This sample has about 510,000 distinct CDR3 sequences; roughly 11% occur once, and the top ten carry 14%. The source was PBMCs, mostly from graft donor cells, collected 180 days after TCRalphabeta/CD19-depleted stem cell transplant. These receptors were collected from a female patient between 2 and 10 years old who had a stem cell transplant for aplastic anemia, so the T cells may come from the graft donor.

This clonotype was detected only a few times. The V call is TRBV7-3, the J call TRBJ1-4; 8 bases align to TRBD1. V dropped 4 bases and J dropped 8; count of bases not matched to a gene: 12. This CDR3 is 16 amino acids long. CDR1 and CDR2 from the germline V gene are SGHTA and FQGTGA. CDR3 protein: CASSSPTDRGGEKLFF. The CDR3 DNA reads TGTGCCAGCAGCTCACCAACCGACAGGGGAGGGGAAAAACTGTTTTTT.

This clonotype was seen a handful of times. V and J are TRBV10-3 and TRBJ1-6, with D possibly TRBD1 on 5 matching bases. The CDR3 totals 15 residues. V gave up 3 bases and J gave up 5 bases, with 11 bases separating them. Germline V lookup: CDR1 ENHRY, CDR2 SYGVKD. The CDR3 loop reads CAISDRAGNNSPLHF. The CDR3 DNA reads as TGTGCCATCAGTGACAGGGCGGGTAATAATTCACCCCTCCACTTT.

Many counts were recorded for this clonotype. The chain employs TRBV14 and TRBJ2-7; D is undetermined. This CDR3 contains 12 residues. Germline-derived CDR1 and CDR2 are SGHDN and FVKESK. Trimming left V 5 bases short and J 9 bases short, with 14 bases between. CDR3 region: CASSYGPGRQYF. The CDR3 DNA sequence: TGTGCCAGCAGCTACGGACCGGGCCGGCAGTACTTC.

The rearrangement joins TRBV12-3 or TRBV12-4 to TRBJ1-5, with D unclear. This CDR3 comprises 16 residues. V lost 5 bases and J 2 bases, leaving 16 bases between the germline ends. In DNA, the CDR3 is TGTGCCAGCAGTCCCCGGGCCGGTCAGGGCAATCAGCCCCAGCATTTT. It codes for CASSPRAGQGNQPQHF.

J is TRBJ2-1 and V is TRBV5-1; 7 nucleotides align to TRBD1. CDR3 length: 15 residues. Trimming at V came to 2 bases and at J to 5 bases, leaving 7 bases not matched to a gene. The germline V gene encodes CDR1 SGHRS and CDR2 YFSETQ. The CDR3 DNA follows: TGCGCCAGCAGCTTCCGGGACAGTGCCGACAATGAGCAGTTCTTC. Residues: CASSFRDSADNEQFF.

The chain has TRBV4-3 and TRBJ2-5; tentative D call: TRBD2 (6 bases). The CDR3 covers 15 residues. Germline assignment: CDR1 LGHNA and CDR2 YSLEER. Trimming shortened V by 0 bases and J by 7 bases, and 15 bases separated the two germline ends. The CDR3 reads CASSQDAGIEGTQYF. CDR3 DNA sequence: TGCGCCAGCAGCCAAGATGCGGGGATCGAGGGGACCCAGTACTTC.

The rearrangement links TRBV6-2 or TRBV6-3 to TRBJ2-5; D remains ambiguous. V was pared by 2 bases and J by 1 base, with 11 bases between. The CDR3 runs 15 residues. CDR1 MNHEY and CDR2 SVGEGT come from the germline V gene. CDR3 sequence: CASSYRPRLQETQYF. Written as DNA, the CDR3 is TGTGCCAGCAGTTACAGGCCCCGGCTCCAAGAGACCCAGTACTTC.

This clonotype was found a few times. The chain is built from TRBV29-1 and TRBJ1-1, with TRBD1 matching 7 bases. V trimming: 0 bases; J trimming: 3 bases; junction bases outside the gene matches: 13. Germline V CDR1 and CDR2: SQVTM, ANQGSEA. The CDR3 extends over 17 amino acids. The CDR3 bases are TGCAGCGTTGAAGATGGCAGGGGGGATGGGATGTACACTGAAGCTTTCTTT. Residues: CSVEDGRGDGMYTEAFF.

The chain recombines TRBV11-2 with TRBJ2-1; 7 positions match TRBD2. The CDR3 sequence is 17 residues long. CDR1 and CDR2 from the germline V gene are SGHAT and FQNNGV. The V and J ends lost 2 bases and 8 bases, in that order; junction bases with no gene match: 15. CDR3 bases: TGTGCCAGCAGCTTAATTGTTATGCTGGCGGGAGTTCATGAGCAGTTCTTC. This translates into CASSLIVMLAGVHEQFF. Drawing the rest from reference TRBV11-2 and TRBJ2-1, the complete variable domain is EAGVAQSPRYKIIEKRQSVAFWCNPISGHATLYWYQQILGQGPKLLIQFQNNGVVDDSQLPKDRFSAERLKGVDSTLKIQPAKLEDSAVYLCASSLIVMLAGVHEQFFGPGTRLTVL.

This clonotype appeared a few times. This chain uses TRBV6-5 with TRBJ2-7; 7 positions match TRBD2. CDR1 is MNHEY and CDR2 is SVGAGI in the germline V gene. V shed 4 bases, J shed 6 bases, and the junction held 12 bases outside the gene matches. The CDR3 has 15 amino acids. CDR3 in DNA: TGTGCCAGCAGTTTAGCCCCGTTGGGCGGGGGCGAGCAGTACTTC. Translation gives CASSLAPLGGGEQYF.

This clonotype was seen a few times. The rearrangement links TRBV12-3 or TRBV12-4 to TRBJ1-5, with a weak D call TRBD1 (5 bases). This CDR3 region has 13 residues. Trimming took 6 bases from V and 7 from J, leaving 13 bases between them. The CDR3 bases are TGTGCCAGCAGATCCAGGGATGGGCAGCCCCAGCATTTT. Translated, it gives CASRSRDGQPQHF.

This clonotype was observed a handful of times. The chain joins TRBV29-1 to TRBJ2-1; 7 positions agree with TRBD2. V lost 3 bases, J lost 3 bases, and 14 bases stayed unmatched. This CDR3 region has 17 residues. CDR1 and CDR2 from the germline V gene are SQVTM and ANQGSEA. CDR3 DNA: TGCAGCGTTGACCACCCCTCCGGACTAGGGTACTACAATGAGCAGTTCTTC. It yields the protein CSVDHPSGLGYYNEQFF.

This clonotype has just a few counts. V gene TRBV11-2 combines with J gene TRBJ2-3, with 10 bases fitting TRBD2. The junction had 3 bases not matched to a gene; V was cut back by 3 bases and J by 0 bases. The CDR3 is 16 residues long. Germline V gene data show CDR1 as SGHAT and CDR2 as FQNNGV. The CDR3 protein is CASSLTSGFSTDTQYF. DNA of the CDR3: TGTGCCAGCAGCTTGACTAGCGGGTTTAGCACAGATACGCAGTATTTT.

The genes are TRBV20-1 and TRBJ2-5, with 14 bases aligning to TRBD2. Germline values: CDR1 DFQATT, CDR2 SNEGSKA (reference sequence). The CDR3 has 15 amino acids. The V and J ends lost 6 bases and 5 bases, in that order; junction bases with no gene match: 8. CDR3 in DNA: TGCAGTGCCATACCGGGACTAGCGGGAGAGGAGACCCAGTACTTC. It specifies CSAIPGLAGEETQYF.

In its sample, this clonotype was seen many times. This chain links TRBV15 with TRBJ2-1; D call uncertain. V was trimmed by 0 bases and J by 0 bases, leaving 12 bases between them. This CDR3 has 17 residues. The germline gives CDR1 LNHNV, CDR2 YYDKDF (reference sequence). DNA for the CDR3: TGTGCCACCAGCAGAGATCGACACCCCAGCTCCTACAATGAGCAGTTCTTC. As protein: CATSRDRHPSSYNEQFF.

The gene calls are TRBV7-9 and TRBJ1-6, with 8 bases that match TRBD1. CDR3 size: 16 residues. The germline CDR1 and CDR2 sequences are SEHNR and FQNEAQ (reference sequence). V was clipped by 4 bases and J by 8 bases; unmatched bases: 10. In nucleotides, the CDR3 is TGTGCCAGCAGCTCCGCGGGGGGACAGGTTTATTCACCCCTCCACTTT. Its translation: CASSSAGGQVYSPLHF.

This clonotype was detected many times. The chain has TRBV28 and TRBJ2-6, with D uncertain. The V and J ends lost 4 bases and 0 bases respectively, with 4 bases between them. CDR1 MDHEN and CDR2 SYDVKM come from the germline V gene. The CDR3 consists of 14 residues. The CDR3 DNA follows: TGTGCCAGCAGTTCCTTCTCTGGGGCCAACGTCCTGACTTTC. Its protein product is CASSSFSGANVLTF.

The genes are TRBV6-2 or TRBV6-3 and TRBJ2-1, with 10 bases lining up with TRBD2. CDR1 and CDR2 (germline): MNHEY, SVGEGT. The CDR3 is made up of 14 amino acids. V dropped 5 bases and J dropped 6; count of bases not matched to a gene: 4. The CDR3 DNA is TGTGCCAGCAGTCAACTAGCGGGGTTCAATGAGCAGTTCTTC. The encoded protein is CASSQLAGFNEQFF.

This chain connects TRBV30 to TRBJ2-7; TRBD1 might be the D (5 bases). The V gene's germline CDR1 is GTSNPN and CDR2 SVGIG (reference sequence). The CDR3 is 13 residues long. With 3 bases removed from V and 4 bases from J, the gap between germline ends came to 13 bases. The CDR3 region has the DNA TGTGCCTGGAGACTAAAAGGGGTTTACGAGCAGTACGTC. As protein: CAWRLKGVYEQYV.